The 22 T cell receptor beta chains given below trace back to one sample, sequenced in a study of blood T cell repertoires in COVID-19. Assay used: immunoSEQ multiplex PCR; TCRdb lists only in-frame clones, some missing. This sample has some 300,000 clones, with approximately 80% found just once. Sequencing input: peripheral blood. The receptor set was obtained from a woman in her 50s with active or convalescent COVID-19.

This clone was observed a handful of times. The chain recombines TRBV9 with TRBJ1-3; D is undetermined. V was pared by 0 bases and J by 0 bases, with 10 bases between. The germline CDR1 and CDR2 sequences are SGDLS and YYNGEE. The CDR3 consists of 16 residues. The DNA for the CDR3 is TGTGCCAGCAGCGTAGAAGCAGGCAGCTCTGGAAACACCATATATTTT. Translated, it gives CASSVEAGSSGNTIYF. Full variable domain (rest looked up from reference TRBV9 and TRBJ1-3): DSGVTQTPKHLITATGQRVTLRCSPRSGDLSVYWYQQSLDQGLQFLIQYYNGEERAKGNILERFSAQQFPDLHSELNLSSLELGDSALYFCASSVEAGSSGNTIYFGEGSWLTVV.

The chain joins TRBV19 to TRBJ1-5; the D gene is possibly TRBD1 (6 bases). Per the germline V gene, CDR1 is LNHDA and CDR2 is SQIVND (reference sequence). The CDR3 has 14 amino acids. The germline V and J ends were trimmed by 7 bases and 2 bases, with 12 bases remaining between them. The CDR3 DNA is TGTGCCAGTACCCAGACAGGTCGCAATCAGCCCCAGCATTTT. Encoded protein: CASTQTGRNQPQHF.

In this sample, this clone turned up once. V gene TRBV5-1 combines with J gene TRBJ2-1; 10 bases are shared with TRBD2. The V segment lost 5 bases and the J segment 2 bases; nucleotides outside the gene matches: 7. Germline V lookup: CDR1 SGHRS, CDR2 YFSETQ. CDR3 length: 16 residues. In DNA form, the CDR3 reads TGCGCCAGCAGTTCCGGGACTAGCGCCACCTACAATGAGCAGTTCTTC. Encoded protein: CASSSGTSATYNEQFF.

The rearrangement joins TRBV15 to TRBJ2-5; a weak D match, TRBD2 (5 bases). V lost 2 bases to trimming and J lost 2 bases, with 15 bases between them. The germline CDR1 and CDR2 sequences are LNHNV and YYDKDF (reference sequence). This CDR3 comprises 16 residues. The CDR3 sequence is CATSRNLRAEQETQYF. The DNA for the CDR3 is TGTGCCACCAGCAGAAACCTGAGGGCAGAACAAGAGACCCAGTACTTC.

The genes are TRBV11-3 and TRBJ2-1; TRBD1 might be the D (6 bases). In germline, CDR1 is SGHNT, CDR2 YENEEA. There are 13 residues in the CDR3. Trimming left V 4 bases short and J 5 bases short, with 9 bases between. The DNA for the CDR3 is TGTGCCAGCAGCTCCAGGGGAGACAATGAGCAGTTCTTC. Protein sequence: CASSSRGDNEQFF.

This rearrangement joins TRBV18 to TRBJ2-5; 7 bases agree with TRBD1. CDR3 length: 13 amino acids. The V and J ends lost 1 base and 4 bases, in that order; junction bases with no gene match: 0. Germline V CDR1 and CDR2: KGHSH, LQKENI. DNA of the CDR3: TGTGCCAGCTCACCACGACAGGGAGAGACCCAGTACTTC. Translating it yields CASSPRQGETQYF. Full variable domain (rest looked up from reference TRBV18 and TRBJ2-5): NAGVMQNPRHLVRRRGQEARLRCSPMKGHSHVYWYRQLPEEGLKFMVYLQKENIIDESGMPKERFSAEFPKEGPSILRIQQVVRGDSAAYFCASSPRQGETQYFGPGTRLLVL.

The V gene is TRBV14, the J gene TRBJ1-5; D possibly corresponds to TRBD1 (5 bases). Germline lookup yields CDR1 SGHDN and CDR2 FVKESK. Trimming took off 0 bases at V and 9 bases at J, with 9 bases between the two ends. The CDR3 spans 13 residues. CDR3 nucleotides: TGTGCCAGCAGCCAAGATCTCGGGGGGCCCCAGCATTTT. Translated, it gives CASSQDLGGPQHF.

As for this clone: Other DNA sequences in this specimen translate into the identical CDR3. The rearrangement uses TRBV19 and TRBJ1-1; D ambiguous. The CDR3 loop spans 16 amino acids. The V end lost 3 bases, the J end lost 2 bases, and 16 bases lay between the germline ends. The germline V gene encodes CDR1 LNHDA and CDR2 SQIVND (reference sequence). CDR3 coding DNA: TGTGCCAGTAGTATTGGCACGGGGAGAGGAAACACTGAAGCTTTCTTT. Protein: CASSIGTGRGNTEAFF.

V gene TRBV9 combines with J gene TRBJ1-3; no firm D call. V was trimmed by 2 bases and J by 1 base, leaving 7 bases between them. CDR1 is SGDLS and CDR2 is YYNGEE in the germline V gene. This CDR3 region has 14 residues. CDR3 bases: TGTGCCAGCAGCGTGGGAGAGTCTGGAAACACCATATATTTT. Its translation: CASSVGESGNTIYF.

The chain joins TRBV10-3 to TRBJ2-3; D is unresolved. Trimming stripped 7 bases from V and 6 bases from J, with 17 bases between. There are 14 residues in the CDR3. Per germline, CDR1 ENHRY and CDR2 SYGVKD. The CDR3 loop reads CAIKTALITDTQYF. DNA of the CDR3: TGTGCCATCAAGACTGCCCTAATCACGGATACGCAGTATTTT.

The chain combines TRBV2 with TRBJ2-3, with 7 nucleotides matching TRBD2. The CDR3 consists of 14 residues. V gave up 5 bases and J gave up 2 bases; unmatched junction bases: 4. Per germline, CDR1 SNHLY and CDR2 FYNNEI. The CDR3 spells CASSFGGDTDTQYF. The DNA of the CDR3 is TGTGCCAGCAGTTTTGGGGGGGACACAGATACGCAGTATTTT. Using reference TRBV2 and TRBJ2-3 for the parts outside the CDR3, the full variable domain is EPEVTQTPSHQVTQMGQEVILRCVPISNHLYFYWYRQILGQKVEFLVSFYNNEISEKSEIFDDQFSVERPDGSNFTLKIRSTKLEDSAMYFCASSFGGDTDTQYFGPGTRLTVL.

The chain employs TRBV6-1 and TRBJ2-7; 12 bases match TRBD2. The V and J ends lost 1 base and 0 bases, in that order; junction bases with no gene match: 4. CDR3 length: 17 residues. Germline V CDR1 and CDR2: MNHNS, SASEGT. The CDR3 reads CASSEGTSGVPSYEQYF. DNA for the CDR3: TGTGCCAGCAGTGAAGGGACTAGCGGGGTGCCCTCCTACGAGCAGTACTTC.

This rearrangement joins TRBV7-9 to TRBJ2-1; 8 bases line up with TRBD2. After removal of 7 bases from V and 0 bases from J, the junction contained 14 bases not matched to a gene. Germline V gene data show CDR1 as SEHNR and CDR2 as FQNEAQ (reference sequence). This CDR3 spans 18 amino acids. Written as DNA, the CDR3 is TGTGCCAGCACCCCGTGGTTCGCGGGAGGCAGCTCCTACAATGAGCAGTTCTTC. This encodes CASTPWFAGGSSYNEQFF.

The V call is TRBV6-5, the J call TRBJ1-2; 7 nucleotides align to TRBD1. Unmatched junction bases numbered 9, after V lost 6 bases and J lost 8 bases. The germline V gene encodes CDR1 MNHEY and CDR2 SVGAGI. The CDR3 covers 13 residues. CDR3 DNA sequence: TGTGCCAGCAGAAGTAGGGGGCAAGGAGGCTACACCTTC. Its protein is CASRSRGQGGYTF.

This clone was seen just once. Other DNA sequences from this sample encode an identical CDR3 as well. The rearrangement links TRBV5-5 to TRBJ2-7; TRBD2 matches 11 bases. The CDR3 extends over 16 amino acids. Germline assignment: CDR1 SGHKS and CDR2 YYEKEE (reference sequence). Trimming cost V 0 bases and J 0 bases; bases outside gene matches: 2. The CDR3 DNA reads TGTGCCAGCAGCTTGGGAACTAGCGGGAGCTCCTACGAGCAGTACTTC. Protein: CASSLGTSGSSYEQYF.

The chain is built from TRBV6-5 and TRBJ1-2, with TRBD1 matching over 10 bases. Germline-derived CDR1 and CDR2 are MNHEY and SVGAGI. V trimming: 5 bases; J trimming: 2 bases; junction bases outside the gene matches: 5. This CDR3 is built from 15 residues. CDR3 DNA: TGTGCCAGCAGTAGTCGGGACAGGGGAAACTATGGCTACACCTTC. It encodes CASSSRDRGNYGYTF.

The rearrangement joins TRBV30 to TRBJ1-2; no clear D gene. This CDR3 is 15 amino acids long. Between the trimmed V and J ends, which lost 1 base and 0 bases, there was a span of 12 bases. Germline assignment: CDR1 GTSNPN and CDR2 SVGIG (reference sequence). The CDR3, as DNA: TGTGCCTGGAGTGACAGACCGAGAGCTAACTATGGCTACACCTTC. As protein: CAWSDRPRANYGYTF.

This chain links TRBV6-4 with TRBJ2-1; 7 nucleotides line up with TRBD2. In germline, CDR1 is MRHNA, CDR2 SNTAGT. V lost 4 bases and J lost 7; bases outside the gene matches: 10. CDR3 size: 15 residues. Here the CDR3 reads CASSGSLAVINEQFF. CDR3 DNA: TGTGCCAGCAGTGGTTCGCTAGCGGTAATAAATGAGCAGTTCTTC.

The V call is TRBV5-1, the J call TRBJ1-2; D gene unclear. Per germline, CDR1 SGHRS and CDR2 YFSETQ. The CDR3 covers 15 residues. V was trimmed by 0 bases and J by 8 bases, leaving 17 bases between them. Written as DNA, the CDR3 is TGCGCCAGCAGCTTGGCAACGGAAGTTGGAGGGGGCTACACCTTC. This encodes CASSLATEVGGGYTF.

The chain is built from TRBV27 and TRBJ2-1, with TRBD1 as a possible D gene (6 bases). Germline CDR1 reads MNHEY; CDR2 reads SMNVEV (reference sequence). Trimming cost V 5 bases and J 6 bases, with 17 bases left between them. This CDR3 has 15 amino acids. CDR3 residues: CASSVGGLKGNEQFF. In DNA, the CDR3 is TGTGCCAGCAGTGTAGGGGGTCTAAAAGGCAATGAGCAGTTCTTC.

The chain recombines TRBV5-1 with TRBJ2-2; the match to TRBD2 covers 9 bases. The V and J ends lost 0 bases and 8 bases, in that order; junction bases with no gene match: 5. Germline CDR1 and CDR2: SGHRS and YFSETQ. There are 15 residues in the CDR3. CDR3: CASSLVASGAGELFF. The CDR3 DNA reads TGCGCCAGCAGCTTGGTAGCTAGCGGGGCTGGGGAGCTGTTTTTT.

The chain joins TRBV5-1 to TRBJ2-5, with TRBD1 identical over 8 bases. The germline V gene has CDR1 SGHRS and CDR2 YFSETQ. The J segment lost 5 bases and the V segment lost 4 bases, leaving 10 bases of the junction unmatched. The CDR3 length is 15 residues. The CDR3 reads CASSPLQGARETQYF. DNA for the CDR3: TGCGCCAGCAGCCCCCTCCAGGGGGCGCGGGAGACCCAGTACTTC.